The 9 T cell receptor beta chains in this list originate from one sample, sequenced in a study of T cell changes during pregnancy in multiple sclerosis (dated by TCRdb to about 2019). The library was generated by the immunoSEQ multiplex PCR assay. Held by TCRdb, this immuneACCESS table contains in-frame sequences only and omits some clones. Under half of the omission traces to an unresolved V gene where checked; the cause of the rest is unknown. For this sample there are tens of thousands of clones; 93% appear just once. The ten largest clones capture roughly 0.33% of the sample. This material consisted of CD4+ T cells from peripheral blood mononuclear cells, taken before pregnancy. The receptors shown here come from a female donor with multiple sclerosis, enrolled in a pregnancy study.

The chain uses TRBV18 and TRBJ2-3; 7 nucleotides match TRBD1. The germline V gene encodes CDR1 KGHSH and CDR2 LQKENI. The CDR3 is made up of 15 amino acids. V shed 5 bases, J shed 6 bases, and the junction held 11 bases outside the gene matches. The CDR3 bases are TGTGCCAGCTCAGACCAGGGGGATTTGGTTGATACGCAGTATTTT. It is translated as CASSDQGDLVDTQYF.

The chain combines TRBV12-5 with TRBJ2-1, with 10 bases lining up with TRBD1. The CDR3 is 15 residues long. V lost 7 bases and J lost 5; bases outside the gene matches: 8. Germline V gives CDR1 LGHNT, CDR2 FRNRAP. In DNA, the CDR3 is TGTGCTAGTGAAAAGGGACAGGGGCTAAACAATGAGCAGTTCTTC. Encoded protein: CASEKGQGLNNEQFF. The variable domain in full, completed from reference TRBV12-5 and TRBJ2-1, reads DARVTQTPRHKVTEMGQEVTMRCQPILGHNTVFWYRQTMMQGLELLAYFRNRAPLDDSGMPKDRFSAEMPDATLATLKIQPSEPRDSAVYFCASEKGQGLNNEQFFGPGTRLTVL.

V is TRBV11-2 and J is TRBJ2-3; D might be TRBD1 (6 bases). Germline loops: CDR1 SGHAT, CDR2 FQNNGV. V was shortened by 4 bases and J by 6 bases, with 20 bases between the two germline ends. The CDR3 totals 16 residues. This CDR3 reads CASSSLNRVYADTQYF. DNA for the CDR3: TGTGCCAGCAGCTCTTTAAACAGGGTCTACGCGGATACGCAGTATTTT.

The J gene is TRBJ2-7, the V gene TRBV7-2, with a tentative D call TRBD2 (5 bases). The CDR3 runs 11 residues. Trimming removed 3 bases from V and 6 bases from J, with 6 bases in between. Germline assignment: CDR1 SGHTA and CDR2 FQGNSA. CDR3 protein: CASSLTTEQYF. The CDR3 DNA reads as TGTGCCAGCAGCTTGACTACCGAGCAGTACTTC.

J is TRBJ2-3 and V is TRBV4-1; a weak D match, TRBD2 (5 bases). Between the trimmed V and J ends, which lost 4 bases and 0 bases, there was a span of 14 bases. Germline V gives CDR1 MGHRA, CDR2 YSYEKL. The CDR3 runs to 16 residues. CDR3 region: CASSRPGEPSTDTQYF. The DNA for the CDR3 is TGCGCCAGCAGCCGCCCTGGGGAGCCTAGCACAGATACGCAGTATTTT.

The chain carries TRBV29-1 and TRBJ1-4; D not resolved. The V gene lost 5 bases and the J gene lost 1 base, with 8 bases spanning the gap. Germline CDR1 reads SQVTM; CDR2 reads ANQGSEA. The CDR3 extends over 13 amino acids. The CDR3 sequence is CSVRFGTNEKLFF. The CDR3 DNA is TGCAGCGTTCGGTTTGGAACTAATGAAAAACTGTTTTTT. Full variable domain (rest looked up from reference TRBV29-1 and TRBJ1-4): SAVISQKPSRDICQRGTSLTIQCQVDSQVTMMFWYRQQPGQSLTLIATANQGSEATYESGFVIDKFPISRPNLTFSTLTVSNMSPEDSSIYLCSVRFGTNEKLFFGSGTQLSVL.

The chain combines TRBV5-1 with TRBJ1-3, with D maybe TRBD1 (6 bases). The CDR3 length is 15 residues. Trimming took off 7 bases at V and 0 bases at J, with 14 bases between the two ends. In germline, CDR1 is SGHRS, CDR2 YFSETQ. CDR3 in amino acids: CASARDTDSGNTIYF. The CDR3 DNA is TGCGCCAGCGCCCGGGACACCGACTCTGGAAACACCATATATTTT.

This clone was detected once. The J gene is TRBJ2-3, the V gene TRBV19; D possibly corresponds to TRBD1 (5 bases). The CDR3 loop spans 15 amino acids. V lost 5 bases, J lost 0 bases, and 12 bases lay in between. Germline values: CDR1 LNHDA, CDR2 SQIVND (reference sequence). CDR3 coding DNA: TGTGCCAGTAGTCCATCGACAGAGAGCACAGATACGCAGTATTTT. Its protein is CASSPSTESTDTQYF.

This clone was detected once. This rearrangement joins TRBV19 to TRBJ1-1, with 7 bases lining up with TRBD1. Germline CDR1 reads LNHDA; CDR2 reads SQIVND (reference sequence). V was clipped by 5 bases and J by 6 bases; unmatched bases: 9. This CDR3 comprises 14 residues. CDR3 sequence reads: CASSAGTAQAEAFF. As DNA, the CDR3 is TGTGCCAGTAGTGCTGGGACAGCTCAAGCTGAAGCTTTCTTT.